The 21 T cell receptor beta chains below were found in one sample sequenced in a study of CD8+CD57+ T cells in acquired aplastic anemia. Profiling of TCR beta VDJ combinations and CDR3 sequences used genomic DNA as template. TCRdb called the reads again in MiXCR, with one record for every CDR3 protein. The sample lists about 220,000 distinct CDR3 sequences; roughly 35% were seen once. Material for sequencing was sorted CD4+, CD8+, or CD8+CD57+ T cells (not recorded which) from PBMCs. Source of these receptors: a human donor in good health, serving as a control.

This clonotype was recorded a few times. The chain has TRBV3-1 and TRBJ1-2; D may be TRBD1 (5 bases). From germline, CDR1 is LGHDT and CDR2 YNNKEL (reference sequence). With 3 bases removed from V and 5 bases from J, the gap between germline ends came to 19 bases. CDR3 length equals 16 residues. The CDR3 DNA reads as TGTGCCAGCAGCCATACCTCGAGGGGCCCGGAATATGGCTACACCTTC. Its translation: CASSHTSRGPEYGYTF.

This clonotype showed up just once. The gene calls are TRBV25-1 and TRBJ1-1; 7 bases map to TRBD1. The CDR3 is 15 amino acids. CDR1 is MGHDK, CDR2 SYGVNS, per germline. The V and J ends lost 6 bases and 0 bases, in that order; junction bases with no gene match: 7. In nucleotides, the CDR3 is TGTGCCAGCAGGGGACAGAAACTTATGAACACTGAAGCTTTCTTT. Translated: CASRGQKLMNTEAFF. Variable domain in full (rest from reference TRBV25-1 and TRBJ1-1): EADIYQTPRYLVIGTGKKITLECSQTMGHDKMYWYQQDPGMELHLIHYSYGVNSTEKGDLSSESTVSRIRTEHFPLTLESARPSHTSQYLCASRGQKLMNTEAFFGQGTRLTVV.

This clonotype was counted at least ten times. The chain is built from TRBV10-3 and TRBJ2-1; TRBD2 matches at 14 bases. J gave up 7 bases and V 8 bases, and 13 bases lay outside the gene matches. This CDR3 spans 17 amino acids. Germline values: CDR1 ENHRY, CDR2 SYGVKD. Here the CDR3 reads CAIGRSTSGRGGNEQFF. The CDR3 DNA reads TGTGCCATCGGTCGGTCGACTAGCGGGAGGGGTGGGAATGAGCAGTTCTTC.

The chain is built from TRBV4-3 and TRBJ1-2; D unresolved. This CDR3 comprises 15 residues. V was shortened by 1 base and J by 6 bases, with 15 bases between the two germline ends. Per germline, CDR1 LGHNA and CDR2 YSLEER. The CDR3 nucleotides are TGCGCCAGCAGCCAAGGAACAGAGAGGCCTGATGGCTACACCTTC. As protein: CASSQGTERPDGYTF.

Details on this clonotype: A much larger clonotype is one base distant, so this may be a read error. The chain is built from TRBV12-3 or TRBV12-4 and TRBJ1-5; no definite D call. This CDR3 has 15 residues. The CDR3 sequence: CTSSQRPVSNQPQHF. The CDR3 DNA reads as TGTACCAGCAGCCAAAGACCAGTGAGCAATCAGCCCCAGCATTTT.

This clonotype was seen many times. The rearrangement links TRBV5-4 to TRBJ1-4; 8 bases fit TRBD1. The CDR3 extends over 14 amino acids. The V and J ends lost 4 bases and 7 bases, in that order; junction bases with no gene match: 6. CDR1 and CDR2 (germline): SGHNT, YYREEE (reference sequence). CDR3: CASSQTGDSEKLFF. CDR3 bases: TGTGCCAGCAGCCAGACAGGGGATAGTGAAAAACTGTTTTTT.

In its sample, this clonotype was seen many times. The genes are TRBV10-3 and TRBJ1-1; TRBD1 matches 9 bases. The CDR3 sequence is 17 residues long. Germline CDR1 is ENHRY and CDR2 is SYGVKD. Unmatched junction bases numbered 9, after V lost 3 bases and J lost 1 base. CDR3 amino acids: CAISEGADRGWNTEAFF. CDR3 DNA sequence: TGTGCCATCAGTGAAGGGGCCGACAGGGGGTGGAACACTGAAGCTTTCTTT.

This sequence joins TRBV12-3 or TRBV12-4 and TRBJ1-2, with D possibly matching TRBD1 (5 bases). Trimming removed 6 bases at V and 8 bases at J, with 16 bases between. This CDR3 spans 13 amino acids. Here the CDR3 DNA reads TGTGCCAGCAGCTCCCGACAGTATTCGGGCTACACCTTC. This encodes CASSSRQYSGYTF.

This clonotype came up a few times. The chain couples TRBV6-4 to TRBJ1-5; perhaps TRBD1 as D (5 bases). The CDR3 extends over 16 amino acids. Germline V gene data show CDR1 as MRHNA and CDR2 as SNTAGT. V was shortened by 6 bases and J by 3 bases, with 18 bases between the two germline ends. CDR3 bases: TGTGCCAGCAGCTGTCGGGAGGGGATGAACAATCAGCCCCAGCATTTT. This encodes CASSCREGMNNQPQHF.

The chain links TRBV2 to TRBJ2-7; maybe TRBD1 (5 bases). The germline V gene has CDR1 SNHLY and CDR2 FYNNEI. Trimming left V 8 bases short and J 4 bases short, with 18 bases between. The CDR3 contains 14 residues. The CDR3 DNA reads TGTGCCAGCGCCCGTACGGTACAGGTGTACGAGCAGTACTTC. It is translated as CASARTVQVYEQYF.

This clonotype showed up just once. The rearrangement uses TRBV28 and TRBJ2-5; the match to TRBD2 covers 11 bases. The V segment lost 2 bases and the J segment 5 bases; nucleotides outside the gene matches: 10. The CDR3 runs 17 residues. The germline gives CDR1 MDHEN, CDR2 SYDVKM. CDR3: CASSLMTSGVFVETQYF. The DNA for the CDR3 is TGTGCCAGCAGTTTAATGACTAGCGGGGTTTTCGTGGAGACCCAGTACTTC.

This clonotype is a singleton in its sample. This chain joins TRBV19 and TRBJ2-3; D is perhaps TRBD1 (6 bases). The CDR3 length is 12 residues. Germline CDR1 reads LNHDA; CDR2 reads SQIVND (reference sequence). V was shortened by 6 bases and J by 6 bases, with 10 bases between the two germline ends. CDR3 DNA: TGTGCCAGTAGACGCGACAGGGATACGCAGTATTTT. This codes for CASRRDRDTQYF.

The DNA of the CDR3 is TGTGCCAGCAGCTTGGCCCAGGGTGACTATGGCTACACCTTC. The encoded protein is CASSLAQGDYGYTF. The J gene is TRBJ1-2, the V gene TRBV5-4, with a tentative D call TRBD1 (5 bases). From germline, CDR1 is SGHNT and CDR2 YYREEE (reference sequence). Trimming cost V 0 bases and J 3 bases, with 9 bases left between them. This CDR3 has 14 amino acids.

Many counts were recorded for this clonotype. The gene calls are TRBV12-3 or TRBV12-4 and TRBJ1-2; the D is unclear. With 3 bases removed from V and 3 bases from J, the gap between germline ends came to 14 bases. The CDR3 runs 15 residues. The chain's CDR3 is CASSFSPGTDYGYTF. In DNA form, the CDR3 reads TGTGCCAGCAGTTTTTCCCCAGGAACGGACTATGGCTACACCTTC.

This clonotype has a single count. The missing conserved phenylalanine or tryptophan at the end of this CDR3 makes a read error likely. The chain recombines TRBV5-5 with TRBJ1-2; 7 bases align to TRBD1. The V gene end was trimmed by 4 bases and the J gene end by 3 bases; junction bases not matched to a gene: 6. CDR3 length: 14 residues. Germline V lookup: CDR1 SGHKS, CDR2 YYEKEE (reference sequence). The CDR3: CASSRDSYYYGYTL. The CDR3, as DNA: TGTGCCAGCAGCCGGGACAGTTATTACTATGGCTACACCCTC.

The chain is built from TRBV2 and TRBJ1-2, with D tentatively TRBD1 (5 bases). Trimming took 4 bases from V and 4 from J, leaving 16 bases between them. Germline-derived CDR1 and CDR2 are SNHLY and FYNNEI. The CDR3 covers 15 residues. CDR3 DNA sequence: TGTGCCAGCAGTGGGCAAGGGCAGGGCTTCTATGGCTACACCTTC. It specifies CASSGQGQGFYGYTF.

This clonotype came up many times. The chain employs TRBV13 and TRBJ2-1; 9 positions match TRBD2. Germline V gene lookup returns CDR1 PRHDT and CDR2 FYEKMQ (reference sequence). V was pared by 4 bases and J by 15 bases, with 10 bases of the junction left unmatched. The CDR3 is 13 residues long. DNA of the CDR3: TGTGCCAGCAGCTCGACTGGGACTAGCCCTCGGTTCTTC. Its translation is CASSSTGTSPRFF.

Notes on this clonotype: A much larger clone is a single base away; this may be a read error. The V gene is TRBV12-3 or TRBV12-4, the J gene TRBJ2-5; TRBD1 or TRBD2 may be the D gene (6 bases each). With 8 bases removed from V and 9 bases from J, the gap between germline ends came to 19 bases. CDR3 size: 13 residues. The CDR3 DNA follows: TGTGCCAGCCGGACTTACAGGGAGGAGGCCCAGTACTTC. Protein: CASRTYREEAQYF.

The genes are TRBV6-1 and TRBJ1-2, with D perhaps matching TRBD1 (6 bases). The length of the CDR3 is 14 residues. Germline V lookup: CDR1 MNHNS, CDR2 SASEGT. V was trimmed by 6 bases and J by 5 bases, leaving 16 bases between them. The CDR3 protein is CASSRMGGAYGYTF. CDR3 DNA: TGTGCCAGCAGCCGGATGGGGGGCGCGTATGGCTACACCTTC.

This clonotype was detected ten times or more. The V and J genes are TRBV2 and TRBJ2-3, with TRBD1 as a possible D gene (5 bases). Per germline, CDR1 SNHLY and CDR2 FYNNEI. With 5 bases removed from V and 0 bases from J, the gap between germline ends came to 12 bases. The CDR3 loop spans 15 amino acids. DNA for the CDR3: TGTGCCAGCAGTCTCGACAGCGCTAGCACAGATACGCAGTATTTT. Translation gives CASSLDSASTDTQYF.

This chain links TRBV19 with TRBJ1-4, with D maybe TRBD1 (5 bases). There are 15 residues in the CDR3. The V and J ends lost 9 bases and 7 bases respectively, with 21 bases between them. Germline values: CDR1 LNHDA, CDR2 SQIVND (reference sequence). The chain's CDR3 is CASSLGGGRGEKLFF. In nucleotides, the CDR3 is TGTGCCAGCAGCTTAGGTGGGGGAAGAGGTGAAAAACTGTTTTTT.